This TCR beta chain emerged from a study of control samples from healthy donors and cancer patients. Clones were sequenced by immunoSEQ multiplex PCR, and TCRdb holds only the in-frame ones, with some missing. Of roughly 93,000 clones detected, roughly 89% appear once; the ten largest clones hold over 8.5%. The V gene lost 4 bases and the J gene lost 2 bases, with 8 bases spanning the gap. The CDR3 sequence is 13 residues long. Looked up from germline, CDR1 is SNHLY and CDR2 is FYNNEI. This clone was observed once. This chain connects TRBV2 to TRBJ2-5; D is ambiguous. The specimen sequenced was PBMCs. The sequence was collected from a woman aged 45 to 65 with colorectal cancer. Written as DNA, the CDR3 is TGTGCCAGCAGTGTAAACAGACAAGAGACCCAGTACTTC. This sequence encodes CASSVNRQETQYF.